The T cell receptor (beta chain) described here comes from a study of T cells in localized non-small cell lung cancer. Broader study findings: Longer overall survival was associated with a higher density of T cells in the blood. Uninvolved adjacent lung showed the highest T cell clonality, exceeding tumor. Detection in adjacent lung was observed for a median roughly 57 of the top 100 tumor clones. It remains possible that heterogeneity exists, since only one tumor region was sequenced.

Turning to this clone: Antigen: not known.

This CDR3 spans 14 amino acids. Unmatched junction bases numbered 4, after V lost 4 bases and J lost 5 bases. Per the germline V gene, CDR1 is SGHVS and CDR2 is FNYEAQ. Sequencing was performed with immunoSEQ multiplex PCR; in TCRdb, only in-frame clones are kept and a portion is missing. The sample includes more than 15,000 clones, around 89% of them seen just once. The material sequenced was peripheral blood, taken before any cancer treatment. The TCR originated in a male donor aged 60 or older with stage II squamous cell lung carcinoma. V gene TRBV7-6 combines with J gene TRBJ1-5, with TRBD1 matching over 8 bases. CDR3 DNA sequence: TGTGCCAGCAGCTCAACGGACAGGGATCAGCCCCAGCATTTT. Translated, it gives CASSSTDRDQPQHF.